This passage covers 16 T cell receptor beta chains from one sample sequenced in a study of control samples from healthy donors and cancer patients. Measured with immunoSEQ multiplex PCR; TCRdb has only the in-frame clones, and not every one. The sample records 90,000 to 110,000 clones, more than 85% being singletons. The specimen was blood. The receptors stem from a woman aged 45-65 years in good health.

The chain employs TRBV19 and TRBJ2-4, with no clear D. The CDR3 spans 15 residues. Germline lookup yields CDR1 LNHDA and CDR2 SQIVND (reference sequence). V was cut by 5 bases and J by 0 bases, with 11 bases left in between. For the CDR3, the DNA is TGTGCCAGTAGTTCAGGTAGATTAGCCAAAAACATTCAGTACTTC. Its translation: CASSSGRLAKNIQYF. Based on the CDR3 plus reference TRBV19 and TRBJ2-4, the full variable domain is DGGITQSPKYLFRKEGQNVTLSCEQNLNHDAMYWYRQDPGQGLRLIYYSQIVNDFQKGDIAEGYSVSREKKESFPLTVTSAQKNPTAFYLCASSSGRLAKNIQYFGAGTRLSVL.

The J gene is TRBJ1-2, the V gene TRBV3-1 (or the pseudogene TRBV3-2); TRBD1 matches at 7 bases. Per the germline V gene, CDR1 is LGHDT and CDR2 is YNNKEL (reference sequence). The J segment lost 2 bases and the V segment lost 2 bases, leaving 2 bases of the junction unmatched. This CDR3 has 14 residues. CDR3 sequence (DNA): TGTGCCAGCAGCCAAATACAGGGGAACTATGGCTACACCTTC. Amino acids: CASSQIQGNYGYTF.

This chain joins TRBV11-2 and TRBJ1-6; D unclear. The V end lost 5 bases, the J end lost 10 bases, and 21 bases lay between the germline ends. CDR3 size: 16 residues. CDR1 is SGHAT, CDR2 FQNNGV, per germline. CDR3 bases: TGTGCCAGCAGCCTCCACAAGGGTAACATAGCGTCACCCCTCCACTTT. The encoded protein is CASSLHKGNIASPLHF.

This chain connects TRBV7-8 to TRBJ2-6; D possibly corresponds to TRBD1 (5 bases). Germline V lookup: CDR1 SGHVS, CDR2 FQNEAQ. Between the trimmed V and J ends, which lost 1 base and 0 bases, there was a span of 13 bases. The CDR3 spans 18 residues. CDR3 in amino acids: CASSLGQRLSSGANVLTF. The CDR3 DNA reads TGTGCCAGCAGCTTAGGACAGCGCCTCAGCTCTGGGGCCAACGTCCTGACTTTC.

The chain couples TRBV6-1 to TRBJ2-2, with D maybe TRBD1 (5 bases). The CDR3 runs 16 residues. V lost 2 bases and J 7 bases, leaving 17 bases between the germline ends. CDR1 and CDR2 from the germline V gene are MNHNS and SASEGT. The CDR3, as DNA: TGTGCCAGCAGTGAATCCTTAGGGGTCGGTGGCGGGGAGCTGTTTTTT. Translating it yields CASSESLGVGGGELFF.

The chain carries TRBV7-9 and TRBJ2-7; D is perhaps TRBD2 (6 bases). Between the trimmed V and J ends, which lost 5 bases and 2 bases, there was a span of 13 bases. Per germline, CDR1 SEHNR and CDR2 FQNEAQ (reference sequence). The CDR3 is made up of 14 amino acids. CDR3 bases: TGTGCCAGCAGCCGCGGGGACCGACCCTACGAGCAGTACTTC. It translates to CASSRGDRPYEQYF.

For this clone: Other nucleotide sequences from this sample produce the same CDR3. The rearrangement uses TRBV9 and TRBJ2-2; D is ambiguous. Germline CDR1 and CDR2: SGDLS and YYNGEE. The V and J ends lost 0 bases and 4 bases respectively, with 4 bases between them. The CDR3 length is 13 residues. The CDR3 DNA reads TGTGCCAGCAGCGTAGCTATCACCGGGGAGCTGTTTTTT. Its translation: CASSVAITGELFF.

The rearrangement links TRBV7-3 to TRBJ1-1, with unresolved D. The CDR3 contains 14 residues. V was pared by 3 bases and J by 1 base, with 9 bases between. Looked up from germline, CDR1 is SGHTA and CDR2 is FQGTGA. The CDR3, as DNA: TGTGCCAGCAGCTTCGGAGGTGGGAACACTGAAGCTTTCTTT. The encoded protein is CASSFGGGNTEAFF.

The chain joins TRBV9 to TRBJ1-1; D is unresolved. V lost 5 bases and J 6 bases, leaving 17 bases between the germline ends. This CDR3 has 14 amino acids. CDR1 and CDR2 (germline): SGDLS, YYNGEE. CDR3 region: CASSVVPEGAEAFF. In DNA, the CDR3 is TGTGCCAGCAGTGTCGTACCGGAAGGAGCTGAAGCTTTCTTT.

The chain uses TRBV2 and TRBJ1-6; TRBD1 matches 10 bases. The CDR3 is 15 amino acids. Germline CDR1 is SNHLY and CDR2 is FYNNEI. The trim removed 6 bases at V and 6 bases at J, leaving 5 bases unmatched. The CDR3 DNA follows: TGTGCCAGCAGACTCCGGGACAGGGGTAATTCACCCCTCCACTTT. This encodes CASRLRDRGNSPLHF.

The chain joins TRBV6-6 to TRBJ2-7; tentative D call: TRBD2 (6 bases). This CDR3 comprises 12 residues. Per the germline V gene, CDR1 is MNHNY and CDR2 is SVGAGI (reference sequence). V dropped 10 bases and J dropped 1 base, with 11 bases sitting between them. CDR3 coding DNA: TGTGCCACCGCGGGGAGATCCTACGAGCAGTACTTC. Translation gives CATAGRSYEQYF.

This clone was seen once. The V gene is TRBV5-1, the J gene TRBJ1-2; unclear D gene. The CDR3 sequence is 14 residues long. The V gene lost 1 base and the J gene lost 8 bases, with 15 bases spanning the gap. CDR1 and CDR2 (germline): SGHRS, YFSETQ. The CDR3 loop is CASSLNGGSWGYTF. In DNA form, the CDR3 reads TGCGCCAGCAGCTTGAATGGAGGAAGTTGGGGCTACACCTTC.

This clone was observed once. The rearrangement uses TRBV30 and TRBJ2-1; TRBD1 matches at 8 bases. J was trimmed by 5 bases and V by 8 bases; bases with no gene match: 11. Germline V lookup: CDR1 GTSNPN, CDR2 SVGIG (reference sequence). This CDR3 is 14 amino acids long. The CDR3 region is CALDFRTGNNEQFF. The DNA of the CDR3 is TGTGCCCTGGACTTCAGGACAGGGAACAATGAGCAGTTCTTC.

This CDR3 reads CASSPSWAASTDTQYF. The DNA of the CDR3 is TGTGCCAGCAGCCCATCGTGGGCGGCGAGCACAGATACGCAGTATTTT. The chain recombines TRBV5-8 with TRBJ2-3, with D unresolved. This CDR3 is built from 16 residues. V was pared by 4 bases and J by 0 bases, with 15 bases between. Germline V gene data show CDR1 as SGHTS and CDR2 as YDEGEE. The full variable domain, its missing parts supplied by reference TRBV5-8 and TRBJ2-3, is EAGVTQSPTHLIKTRGQQATLRCSPISGHTSVYWYQQALGLGLQFLLWYDEGEERNRGNFPPRFSGRQFPNYSSELNVNALELEDSALYLCASSPSWAASTDTQYFGPGTRLTVL.

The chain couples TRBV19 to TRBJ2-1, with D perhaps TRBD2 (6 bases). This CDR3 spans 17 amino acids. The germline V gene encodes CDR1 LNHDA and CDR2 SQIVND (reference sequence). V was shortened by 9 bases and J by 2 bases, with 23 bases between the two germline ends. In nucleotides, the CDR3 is TGTGCCAGCGCCGATATTGCTGGAGGCGGGGCCTACAATGAGCAGTTCTTC. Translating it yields CASADIAGGGAYNEQFF.

The CDR3 DNA reads as TGTGCCAGCAGCTCCCACTATGGCTACACCTTC. Translating gives CASSSHYGYTF. V gene TRBV3-1 (or the pseudogene TRBV3-2) combines with J gene TRBJ1-2; D is unclear. V lost 5 bases, J lost 3 bases, and 4 bases lay in between. CDR3 length: 11 amino acids. Germline V gene lookup returns CDR1 LGHDT and CDR2 YNNKEL (reference sequence).